These T cell receptor beta chains were read from a single sample in a study of cytomegalovirus exposure and HLA in healthy donors. Profiled with immunoSEQ multiplex PCR; TCRdb holds only in-frame clones, not every one. Among approximately 150,000 clones listed, almost 85% were seen once. The sample taken for sequencing was PBMCs. The receptors shown here come from a girl aged 10 to 17 in good health and CMV-seropositive. CDR3s include the opening cysteine and the closing phenylalanine or tryptophan. Fields, in order: D gene, J gene, CDR3 length, clone size, V gene, CDR3 DNA, CDR3 protein. The D gene is left open where the match is weak. For some rows the clone size is stated as once, few or many, or as a class when expanded; others skip it.

D gene: .; J gene: TRBJ1-2; CDR3 length: 16; clone size: .; V gene: TRBV5-4; CDR3 DNA: TGTGCCAGCAATTCCTGGGGCGGACAGCTGAACTATGGCTACACCTTC; CDR3 protein: CASNSWGGQLNYGYTF
D gene: .; J gene: TRBJ1-2; CDR3 length: 16; clone size: .; V gene: TRBV5-5; CDR3 DNA: TGTGCCAGCAGCTGGGATCACAGGGCCCCGACGGAGGGCTACACCTTC; CDR3 protein: CASSWDHRAPTEGYTF
D gene: .; J gene: TRBJ1-3; CDR3 length: 14; clone size: .; V gene: TRBV7-2; CDR3 DNA: TGTGCCAGCACCTCGCGGACAGATGGAAACACCATATATTTT; CDR3 protein: CASTSRTDGNTIYF
D gene: TRBD2; J gene: TRBJ2-1; CDR3 length: 17; clone size: .; V gene: TRBV7-8; CDR3 DNA: TGTGCCAGCAGCTCGGGACTAGCGGGGGGCTCCTACAATGAGCAGTTCTTC; CDR3 protein: CASSSGLAGGSYNEQFF
D gene: .; J gene: TRBJ1-1; CDR3 length: 13; clone size: .; V gene: TRBV15; CDR3 DNA: TGTGCCACCGGGGGGGGCATGAACACTGAAGCTTTCTTT; CDR3 protein: CATGGGMNTEAFF
D gene: TRBD1; J gene: TRBJ1-5; CDR3 length: 15; clone size: .; V gene: TRBV7-2; CDR3 DNA: TGTGCCAGCAGCTTGGGGACAGTCCCGGATCAGCCCCAGCATTTT; CDR3 protein: CASSLGTVPDQPQHF
D gene: .; J gene: TRBJ1-1; CDR3 length: 15; clone size: .; V gene: TRBV30; CDR3 DNA: TGTGCCTGGAGCCTCCCGGACAAGGCAAACACTGAAGCTTTCTTT; CDR3 protein: CAWSLPDKANTEAFF
D gene: .; J gene: TRBJ1-4; CDR3 length: 14; clone size: .; V gene: TRBV6-5; CDR3 DNA: TGTGCCAGCAGTGAGGGCAGGCCCAATGAAAAACTGTTTTTT; CDR3 protein: CASSEGRPNEKLFF
D gene: TRBD1; J gene: TRBJ1-5; CDR3 length: 16; clone size: .; V gene: TRBV13; CDR3 DNA: TGTGCCAGCAGCCGAAGGGGGCAGGGGCTGAATCAGCCCCAGCATTTT; CDR3 protein: CASSRRGQGLNQPQHF
D gene: .; J gene: TRBJ1-1; CDR3 length: 14; clone size: .; V gene: TRBV4-1; CDR3 DNA: TGCGCCAGCAGCCAAGATAGGGGGGGGACTGAAGCTTTCTTT; CDR3 protein: CASSQDRGGTEAFF
D gene: .; J gene: TRBJ1-5; CDR3 length: 15; clone size: once; V gene: TRBV6-5; CDR3 DNA: TGTGCCAGCAGTCTATCCCGCTATAGCAATCAGCCCCAGCATTTT; CDR3 protein: CASSLSRYSNQPQHF
D gene: TRBD1; J gene: TRBJ2-6; CDR3 length: 18; clone size: .; V gene: TRBV14; CDR3 DNA: TGTGCCAGCAGCCAAGCTAAGGGGGCGGTTGGTGGGGCCAACGTCCTGACTTTC; CDR3 protein: CASSQAKGAVGGANVLTF
D gene: .; J gene: TRBJ1-1; CDR3 length: 13; clone size: .; V gene: TRBV4-1; CDR3 DNA: TGCGCCAGCAGCCAGGTCGGGGGCACTGAAGCTTTCTTT; CDR3 protein: CASSQVGGTEAFF
D gene: .; J gene: TRBJ1-1; CDR3 length: 11; clone size: .; V gene: TRBV2; CDR3 DNA: TGTGCCAGCAATCTAGGCACTGAAGCTTTCTTT; CDR3 protein: CASNLGTEAFF
D gene: .; J gene: TRBJ2-7; CDR3 length: 13; clone size: .; V gene: TRBV2; CDR3 DNA: TGTGCCAGCAGCCGGGACTTGGACTACGAGCAGTACTTC; CDR3 protein: CASSRDLDYEQYF
D gene: .; J gene: TRBJ1-5; CDR3 length: 12; clone size: .; V gene: TRBV2; CDR3 DNA: TGTGCCAGCAGTGAGAGTCCTCAGCCCCAGCATTTT; CDR3 protein: CASSESPQPQHF
D gene: .; J gene: TRBJ2-2; CDR3 length: 14; clone size: .; V gene: TRBV27; CDR3 DNA: TGTGCCAGCAGTCCACTAGGGCCCACCGGGGAGCTGTTTTTT; CDR3 protein: CASSPLGPTGELFF
D gene: TRBD2; J gene: TRBJ2-7; CDR3 length: 12; clone size: .; V gene: TRBV30; CDR3 DNA: TGTGCCTGGAGTCCAGGGAGGGACGAGCAGTACTTC; CDR3 protein: CAWSPGRDEQYF
D gene: .; J gene: TRBJ1-1; CDR3 length: 14; clone size: once; V gene: TRBV6-1; CDR3 DNA: TGTGCCAGCAGCAGGGACACCGTGAACACTGAAGCTTTCTTT; CDR3 protein: CASSRDTVNTEAFF
D gene: .; J gene: TRBJ1-2; CDR3 length: 15; clone size: .; V gene: TRBV12-2; CDR3 DNA: TGTGCAAGTCGCGCCCGGGACAGGGTCTCCTATGGCTACACCTTC; CDR3 protein: CASRARDRVSYGYTF
D gene: .; J gene: TRBJ2-3; CDR3 length: 15; clone size: .; V gene: TRBV10-1; CDR3 DNA: TGCGCCAGCAGTGAGTCTCGGGGGAAGACAGATACGCAGTATTTT; CDR3 protein: CASSESRGKTDTQYF
D gene: .; J gene: TRBJ2-3; CDR3 length: 12; clone size: .; V gene: TRBV2; CDR3 DNA: TGTGCCAGCAGTGAAACTGCAGATACGCAGTATTTT; CDR3 protein: CASSETADTQYF
D gene: .; J gene: TRBJ1-1; CDR3 length: 13; clone size: .; V gene: TRBV6-5; CDR3 DNA: TGTGCCAGCAGTTCTAACAGGGACACTGAAGCTTTCTTT; CDR3 protein: CASSSNRDTEAFF
D gene: .; J gene: TRBJ2-7; CDR3 length: 13; clone size: .; V gene: TRBV27; CDR3 DNA: TGTGCCAGCAGAGCGACAGGCCCCTACGAGCAGTACTTC; CDR3 protein: CASRATGPYEQYF
D gene: TRBD1; J gene: TRBJ1-5; CDR3 length: 14; clone size: few; V gene: TRBV6-1; CDR3 DNA: TGTGCCAGCAGACCCCGGGACAGTTATCAGCCCCAGCATTTT; CDR3 protein: CASRPRDSYQPQHF
D gene: TRBD1; J gene: TRBJ2-3; CDR3 length: 16; clone size: .; V gene: TRBV19; CDR3 DNA: TGTGCCAGTAGGACAAGCAGGGGGCAGCGCACAGATACGCAGTATTTT; CDR3 protein: CASRTSRGQRTDTQYF
D gene: TRBD1; J gene: TRBJ1-4; CDR3 length: 15; clone size: .; V gene: TRBV11-2; CDR3 DNA: TGTGCCAGCAGCTCCCGACAGGGGCAAAATGAAAAACTGTTTTTT; CDR3 protein: CASSSRQGQNEKLFF
D gene: .; J gene: TRBJ1-6; CDR3 length: 15; clone size: .; V gene: TRBV4-1; CDR3 DNA: TGCGCCAGCAGCTTCCGGGACAATCCTAATTCACCCCTCCACTTT; CDR3 protein: CASSFRDNPNSPLHF
D gene: .; J gene: TRBJ2-2; CDR3 length: 16; clone size: .; V gene: TRBV21-1; CDR3 DNA: TGTGCCAGCAGCAGACCGGGACAGGGATCCCCCGGGGAGCTGTTTTTT; CDR3 protein: CASSRPGQGSPGELFF
D gene: TRBD1; J gene: TRBJ2-2; CDR3 length: 19; clone size: .; V gene: TRBV5-1; CDR3 DNA: TGCGCCAGCAGCCCCGAACCGACCGGGACAGGGGGCGAAAACGGGGAGCTGTTTTTT; CDR3 protein: CASSPEPTGTGGENGELFF
D gene: .; J gene: TRBJ1-4; CDR3 length: 13; clone size: .; V gene: TRBV5-6; CDR3 DNA: TGTGCCAGCAGCTTGGGAGGGCGGGAAAAACTGTTTTTT; CDR3 protein: CASSLGGREKLFF
D gene: .; J gene: TRBJ2-3; CDR3 length: 15; clone size: .; V gene: TRBV10-3; CDR3 DNA: TGTGCCATCAGTCACGGGAAAGGAAACACAGATACGCAGTATTTT; CDR3 protein: CAISHGKGNTDTQYF
D gene: .; J gene: TRBJ2-1; CDR3 length: 14; clone size: .; V gene: TRBV9; CDR3 DNA: TGTGCCAGCAGCGTCGGCAGGGGTTACAATGAGCAGTTCTTC; CDR3 protein: CASSVGRGYNEQFF
D gene: TRBD2; J gene: TRBJ2-2; CDR3 length: 16; clone size: .; V gene: TRBV7-9; CDR3 DNA: TGTGCCAGCAGCACCCGACTAGCGGGGGGAACCGGGGAGCTGTTTTTT; CDR3 protein: CASSTRLAGGTGELFF
D gene: .; J gene: TRBJ2-2; CDR3 length: 14; clone size: .; V gene: TRBV2; CDR3 DNA: TGTGCCAGCAGTGAGGTCCGGGGGACCGGGGAGCTGTTTTTT; CDR3 protein: CASSEVRGTGELFF
D gene: .; J gene: TRBJ1-1; CDR3 length: 14; clone size: .; V gene: TRBV7-9; CDR3 DNA: TGTGCCAGCAGCGAGGTTTATTCTAACACTGAAGCTTTCTTT; CDR3 protein: CASSEVYSNTEAFF
D gene: .; J gene: TRBJ2-5; CDR3 length: 13; clone size: .; V gene: TRBV5-1; CDR3 DNA: TGCGCCAGCAGCTTCCGATCAGGAGAGACCCAGTACTTC; CDR3 protein: CASSFRSGETQYF
D gene: TRBD2; J gene: TRBJ2-3; CDR3 length: 14; clone size: .; V gene: TRBV5-1; CDR3 DNA: TGCGCCAGCAGAAGATCTAGCGGCTCAGATACGCAGTATTTT; CDR3 protein: CASRRSSGSDTQYF
D gene: TRBD2; J gene: TRBJ2-7; CDR3 length: 15; clone size: .; V gene: TRBV6-6; CDR3 DNA: TGTGCCAGCAGGGACGGGACTAGCGGGGGGGCAGGACAGTACTTC; CDR3 protein: CASRDGTSGGAGQYF
D gene: .; J gene: TRBJ2-5; CDR3 length: 14; clone size: .; V gene: TRBV6-1; CDR3 DNA: TGTGCCAGCAGTGAAGGGGGGGATCAGGAGACCCAGTACTTC; CDR3 protein: CASSEGGDQETQYF
D gene: TRBD2; J gene: TRBJ2-1; CDR3 length: 15; clone size: .; V gene: TRBV5-6; CDR3 DNA: TGTGCCAGCAGCTTGGGCGGGAGCTCCTACAATGAGCAGTTCTTC; CDR3 protein: CASSLGGSSYNEQFF
D gene: .; J gene: TRBJ1-2; CDR3 length: 12; clone size: once; V gene: TRBV6-5; CDR3 DNA: TGTGCCAGCAGTCGGCAGGGCTATGGCTACACCTTC; CDR3 protein: CASSRQGYGYTF
D gene: TRBD1; J gene: TRBJ1-2; CDR3 length: 16; clone size: .; V gene: TRBV4-1; CDR3 DNA: TGCGCCAGCAGCCAAGATCCAGGGGGATTGAACTATGGCTACACCTTC; CDR3 protein: CASSQDPGGLNYGYTF
D gene: TRBD1; J gene: TRBJ1-6; CDR3 length: 14; clone size: .; V gene: TRBV19; CDR3 DNA: TGTGCCAGCAGAACGACAGGGTATAATTCACCCCTCCACTTT; CDR3 protein: CASRTTGYNSPLHF